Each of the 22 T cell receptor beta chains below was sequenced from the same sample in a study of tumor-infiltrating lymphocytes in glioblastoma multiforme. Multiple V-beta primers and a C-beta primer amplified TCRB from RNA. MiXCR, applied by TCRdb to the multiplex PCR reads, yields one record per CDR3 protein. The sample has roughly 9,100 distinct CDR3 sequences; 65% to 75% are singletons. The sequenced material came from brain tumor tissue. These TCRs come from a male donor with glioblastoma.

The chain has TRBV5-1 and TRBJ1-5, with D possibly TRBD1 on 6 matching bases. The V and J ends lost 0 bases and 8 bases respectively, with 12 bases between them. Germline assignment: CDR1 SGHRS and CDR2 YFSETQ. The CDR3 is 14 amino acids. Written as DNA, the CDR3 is TGCGCCAGCAGCTTGGGCCAGGGGAACGAGCCCCAGCATTTT. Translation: CASSLGQGNEPQHF. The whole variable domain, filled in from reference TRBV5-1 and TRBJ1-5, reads KAGVTQTPRYLIKTRGQQVTLSCSPISGHRSVSWYQQTPGQGLQFLFEYFSETQRNKGNFPGRFSGRQFSNSRSEMNVSTLELGDSALYLCASSLGQGNEPQHFGDGTRLSIL.

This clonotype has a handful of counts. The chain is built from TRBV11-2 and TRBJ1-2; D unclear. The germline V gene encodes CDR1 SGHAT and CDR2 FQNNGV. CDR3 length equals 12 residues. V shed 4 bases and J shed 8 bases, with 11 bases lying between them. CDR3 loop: CASSSGLGGYTF. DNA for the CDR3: TGTGCCAGCAGCTCAGGCTTAGGAGGCTACACCTTC.

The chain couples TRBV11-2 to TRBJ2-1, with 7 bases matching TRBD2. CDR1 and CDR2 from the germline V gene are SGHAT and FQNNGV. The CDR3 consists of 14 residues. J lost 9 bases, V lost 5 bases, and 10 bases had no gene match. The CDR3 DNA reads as TGTGCCAGCAGCCCCCTTGCGGGAGAGGCTGAGCAGTTCTTC. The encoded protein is CASSPLAGEAEQFF. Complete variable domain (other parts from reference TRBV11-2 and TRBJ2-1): EAGVAQSPRYKIIEKRQSVAFWCNPISGHATLYWYQQILGQGPKLLIQFQNNGVVDDSQLPKDRFSAERLKGVDSTLKIQPAKLEDSAVYLCASSPLAGEAEQFFGPGTRLTVL.

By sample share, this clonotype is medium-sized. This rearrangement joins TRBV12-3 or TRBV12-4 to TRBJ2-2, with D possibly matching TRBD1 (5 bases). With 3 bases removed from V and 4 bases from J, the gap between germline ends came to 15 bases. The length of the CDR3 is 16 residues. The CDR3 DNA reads TGTGCCAGCAGTTTCCGGGCAGGGTCGCGCACCGGGGAGCTGTTTTTT. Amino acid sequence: CASSFRAGSRTGELFF.

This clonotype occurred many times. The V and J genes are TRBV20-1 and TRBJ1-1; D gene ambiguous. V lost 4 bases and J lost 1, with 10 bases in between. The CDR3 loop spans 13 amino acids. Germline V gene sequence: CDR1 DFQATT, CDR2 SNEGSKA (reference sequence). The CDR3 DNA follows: TGCAGTGCTACATTACCCGGGAACACTGAAGCTTTCTTT. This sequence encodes CSATLPGNTEAFF.

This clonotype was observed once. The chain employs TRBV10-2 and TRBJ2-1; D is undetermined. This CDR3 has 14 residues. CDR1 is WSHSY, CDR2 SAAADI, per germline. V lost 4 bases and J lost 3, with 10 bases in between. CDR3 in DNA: TGCGCCAGCAGTGGAAGTGCGAGCTACAATGAGCAGTTCTTC. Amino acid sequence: CASSGSASYNEQFF.

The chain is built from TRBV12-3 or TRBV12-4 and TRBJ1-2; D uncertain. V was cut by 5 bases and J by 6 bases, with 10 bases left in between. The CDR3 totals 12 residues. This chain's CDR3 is CASSDSGNGYTF. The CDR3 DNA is TGTGCCAGCAGTGATTCTGGTAATGGCTACACCTTC.

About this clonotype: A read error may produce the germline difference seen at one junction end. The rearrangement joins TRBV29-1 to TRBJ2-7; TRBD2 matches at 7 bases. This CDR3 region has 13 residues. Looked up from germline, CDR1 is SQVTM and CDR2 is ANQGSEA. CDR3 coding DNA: TGCAGCGCCCAAACTAGCGACCCCTACGAGCATTACTTC. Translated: CSAQTSDPYEHYF.

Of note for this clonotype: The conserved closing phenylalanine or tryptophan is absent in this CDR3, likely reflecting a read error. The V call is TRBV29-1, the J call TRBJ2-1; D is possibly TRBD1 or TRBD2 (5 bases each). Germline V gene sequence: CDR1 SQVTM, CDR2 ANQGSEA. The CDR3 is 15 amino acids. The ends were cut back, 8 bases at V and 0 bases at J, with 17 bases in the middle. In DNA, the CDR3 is TGCAGCTCCCTGAAACTAGGGGACTCCTACAATGAGCAGTTCTTA. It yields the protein CSSLKLGDSYNEQFL.

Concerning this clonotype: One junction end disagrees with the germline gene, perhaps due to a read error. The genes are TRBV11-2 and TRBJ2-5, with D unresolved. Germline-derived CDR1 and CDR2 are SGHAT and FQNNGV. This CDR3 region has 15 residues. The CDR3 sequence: CTSSLVVGLQEAPYF. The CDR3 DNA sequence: TGTACCAGCAGCTTAGTAGTGGGCTTGCAAGAGGCCCCGTACTTC.

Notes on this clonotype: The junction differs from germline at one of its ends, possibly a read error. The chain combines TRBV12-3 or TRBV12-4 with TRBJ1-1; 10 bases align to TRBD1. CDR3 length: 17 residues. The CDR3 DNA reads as TGTGCCAGCAGTTCCCGGGACAGGGGATACATGAACACTGAACCTTTCTTT. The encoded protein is CASSSRDRGYMNTEPFF.

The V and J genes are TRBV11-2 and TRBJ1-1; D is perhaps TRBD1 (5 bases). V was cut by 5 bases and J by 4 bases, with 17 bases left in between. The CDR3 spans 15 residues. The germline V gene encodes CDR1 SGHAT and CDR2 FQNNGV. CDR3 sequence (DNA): TGTGCCAGCAGCCCAAAGCGACGGGGGGGCACTGAAGCTTTCTTT. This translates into CASSPKRRGGTEAFF.

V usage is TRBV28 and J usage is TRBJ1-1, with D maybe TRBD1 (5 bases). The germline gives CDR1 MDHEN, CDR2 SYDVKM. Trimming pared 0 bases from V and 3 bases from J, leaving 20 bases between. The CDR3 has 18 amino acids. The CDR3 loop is CASSLWWGGRGSDTEAFF. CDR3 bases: TGTGCCAGCAGTTTATGGTGGGGTGGAAGGGGATCGGACACTGAAGCTTTCTTT.

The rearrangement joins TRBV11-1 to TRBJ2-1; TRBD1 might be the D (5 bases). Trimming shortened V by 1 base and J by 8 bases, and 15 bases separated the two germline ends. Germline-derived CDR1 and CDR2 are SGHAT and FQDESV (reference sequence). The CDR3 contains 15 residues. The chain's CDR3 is CASSLGGKGLDEQFF. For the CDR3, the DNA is TGTGCCAGCAGCTTAGGGGGCAAGGGTTTGGATGAGCAGTTCTTC.

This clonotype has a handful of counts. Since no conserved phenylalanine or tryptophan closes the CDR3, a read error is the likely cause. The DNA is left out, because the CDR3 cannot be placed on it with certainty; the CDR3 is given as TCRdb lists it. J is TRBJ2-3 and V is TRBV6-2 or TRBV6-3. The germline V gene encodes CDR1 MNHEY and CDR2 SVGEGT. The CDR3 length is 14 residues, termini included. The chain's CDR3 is CASSTTPNTDTQSL.

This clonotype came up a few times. DNA of the CDR3: TGTGCCAGCTCCTCGCGGGGCTCCTACGAGCAGTACTTC. Its translation: CASSSRGSYEQYF. J is TRBJ2-7 and V is TRBV5-4; possibly TRBD2 for D (6 bases). The V end lost 7 bases, the J end lost 0 bases, and 11 bases lay between the germline ends. Germline CDR1 and CDR2: SGHNT and YYREEE (reference sequence). CDR3 length: 13 residues.

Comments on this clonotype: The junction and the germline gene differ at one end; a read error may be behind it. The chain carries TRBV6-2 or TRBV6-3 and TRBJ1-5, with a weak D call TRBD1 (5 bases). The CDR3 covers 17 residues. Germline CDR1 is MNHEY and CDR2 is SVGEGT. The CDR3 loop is CASSYSPDRPYNQAQHF. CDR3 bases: TGTGCCAGCAGTTACAGCCCCGACAGACCGTACAATCAGGCCCAGCATTTT.

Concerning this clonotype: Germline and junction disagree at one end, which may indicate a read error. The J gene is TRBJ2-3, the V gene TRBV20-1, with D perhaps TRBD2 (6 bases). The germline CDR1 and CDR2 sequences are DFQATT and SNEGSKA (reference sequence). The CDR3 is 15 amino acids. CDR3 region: CNAERDSTPTDTQYF. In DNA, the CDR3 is TGCAATGCTGAACGGGACTCTACGCCCACAGATACGCAGTATTTT.

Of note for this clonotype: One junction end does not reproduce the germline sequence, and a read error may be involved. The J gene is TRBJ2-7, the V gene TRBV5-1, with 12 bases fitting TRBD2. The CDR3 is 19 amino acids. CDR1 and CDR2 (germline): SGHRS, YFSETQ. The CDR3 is CASSLVGTSGRMGRYGQYF. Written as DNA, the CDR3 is TGCGCCAGCAGCTTGGTCGGGACTAGCGGGCGGATGGGCCGCTACGGGCAGTACTTC.

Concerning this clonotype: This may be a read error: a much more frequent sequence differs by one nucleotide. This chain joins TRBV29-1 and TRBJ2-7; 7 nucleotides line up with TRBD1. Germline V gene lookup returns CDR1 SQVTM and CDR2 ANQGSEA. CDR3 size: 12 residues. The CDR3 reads CSVSQTGDERYF. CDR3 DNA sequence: TGCAGCGTTAGCCAAACAGGGGATGAGCGGTACTTC.

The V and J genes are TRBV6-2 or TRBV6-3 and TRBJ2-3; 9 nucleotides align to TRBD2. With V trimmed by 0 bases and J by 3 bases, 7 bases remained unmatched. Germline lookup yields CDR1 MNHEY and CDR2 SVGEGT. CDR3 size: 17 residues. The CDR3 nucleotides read TGTGCCAGCAGTTACTCGGAATTAGCGGGAGTGACAGATACGCAGTATTTT. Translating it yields CASSYSELAGVTDTQYF.

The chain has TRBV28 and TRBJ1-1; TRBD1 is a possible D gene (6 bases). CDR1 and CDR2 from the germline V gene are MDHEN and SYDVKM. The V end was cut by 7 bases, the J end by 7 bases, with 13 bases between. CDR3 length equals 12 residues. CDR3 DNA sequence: TGTGCCAGCATGAGGGGGAGGGTTGAAGCTTTCTTT. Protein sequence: CASMRGRVEAFF.